One and the same sample provided the 26 T cell receptor beta chains below, sequenced in a study of CD8+ T cells in alopecia areata. Extracted RNA was reverse transcribed into cDNA, the sequencing template. Profiling relied on immunoSEQ multiplex PCR, and the TCRdb table lists in-frame clones only, not all of them. The sample records some 130,000 clones, roughly 53% being singletons. The sample here was CD4+ T cells sorted from blood, taken at week 0. These receptors were obtained from a human donor with alopecia areata.

This clone was counted a few times. The chain links TRBV7-9 to TRBJ2-5; D remains unclear. Trimming cost V 5 bases and J 3 bases, with 4 bases left between them. Germline loops: CDR1 SEHNR, CDR2 FQNEAQ (reference sequence). The CDR3 sequence is 11 residues long. The CDR3 loop reads CASSPKETQYF. The CDR3, as DNA: TGTGCCAGCAGCCCCAAAGAGACCCAGTACTTC.

The chain has TRBV7-9 and TRBJ2-3; TRBD1 agrees at 7 bases. The CDR3 sequence is 14 residues long. CDR1 is SEHNR and CDR2 is FQNEAQ in the germline V gene (reference sequence). The junction had 4 bases not matched to a gene; V was cut back by 5 bases and J by 2 bases. CDR3 amino acids: CASSPGTDTDTQYF. For the CDR3, the DNA is TGTGCCAGCAGCCCCGGGACAGACACAGATACGCAGTATTTT.

This clone was recorded a few times. This rearrangement joins TRBV29-1 to TRBJ2-1; TRBD2 matches at 11 bases. Looked up from germline, CDR1 is SQVTM and CDR2 is ANQGSEA. The CDR3 contains 15 residues. V lost 5 bases to trimming and J lost 7 bases; unmatched junction nucleotides: 10. CDR3 loop: CSVPRGSGGVNEQFF. The CDR3 DNA is TGCAGCGTTCCCAGGGGTAGCGGGGGGGTTAATGAGCAGTTCTTC.

The chain combines TRBV18 with TRBJ2-3; perhaps TRBD2 as D (6 bases). In germline, CDR1 is KGHSH, CDR2 LQKENI. Between the trimmed V and J ends, which lost 0 bases and 2 bases, there was a span of 12 bases. The CDR3 sequence is 16 residues long. The DNA for the CDR3 is TGTGCCAGCTCACCACCTTATAGCGGAGTCACAGATACGCAGTATTTT. Translation gives CASSPPYSGVTDTQYF.

The chain combines TRBV4-3 with TRBJ2-7, with unresolved D. Per the germline V gene, CDR1 is LGHNA and CDR2 is YSLEER. V lost 1 base, J lost 6 bases, and 13 bases lay in between. This CDR3 is built from 14 residues. Written as DNA, the CDR3 is TGCGCCAGCAGCCAAGCTGTGGACCGCCGCGAGCAGTACTTC. This encodes CASSQAVDRREQYF.

CDR3 sequence: CATAGQLNQPQHF. For the CDR3, the DNA is TGTGCCACCGCGGGACAGCTTAATCAGCCCCAGCATTTT. The chain links TRBV10-3 to TRBJ1-5; 7 bases are a match to TRBD1. Unmatched junction bases numbered 7, after V lost 10 bases and J lost 4 bases. CDR1 and CDR2 from the germline V gene are ENHRY and SYGVKD. The CDR3 length is 13 residues.

This chain joins TRBV9 and TRBJ1-6; maybe TRBD1 (5 bases). In germline, CDR1 is SGDLS, CDR2 YYNGEE. V was pared by 4 bases and J by 7 bases, with 9 bases between. The CDR3 contains 13 residues. The CDR3 sequence is CASSLDKNSPLHF. The CDR3 coding sequence is TGTGCCAGCAGCCTGGACAAAAATTCACCCCTCCACTTT.

This rearrangement joins TRBV9 to TRBJ2-1, with a weak D call TRBD1 (6 bases). The V gene's germline CDR1 is SGDLS and CDR2 YYNGEE. The V end lost 0 bases, the J end lost 10 bases, and 20 bases lay between the germline ends. The length of the CDR3 is 16 residues. CDR3 coding DNA: TGTGCCAGCAGCGTAGCTCAGGCCACCAGGGGTAGGGAGCAGTTCTTC. Amino acids: CASSVAQATRGREQFF.

On this clone: A junction boundary mismatches the germline segment, possibly from a read error. The V call is TRBV5-4, the J call TRBJ1-2, with a tentative D call TRBD1 (5 bases). CDR1 SGHNT and CDR2 YYREEE come from the germline V gene (reference sequence). CDR3 size: 16 residues. The CDR3 spells CASSQDTIGGTYGYTF. Written as DNA, the CDR3 is TGCGCCAGCAGCCAAGACACCATCGGGGGGACCTATGGCTACACCTTC.

J is TRBJ2-5 and V is TRBV5-4; perhaps D is TRBD1 or TRBD2 (5 bases each). V lost 1 base and J lost 4, with 11 bases in between. This CDR3 has 14 amino acids. The germline gives CDR1 SGHNT, CDR2 YYREEE (reference sequence). The DNA of the CDR3 is TGTGCCAGCAGCTTGTGGGACCGAATAGAGACCCAGTACTTC. It codes for CASSLWDRIETQYF.

The V and J genes are TRBV27 and TRBJ2-1; TRBD1 or TRBD2 may be the D gene (5 bases each). Germline V gives CDR1 MNHEY, CDR2 SMNVEV (reference sequence). V was clipped by 2 bases and J by 9 bases, with 17 bases between them. The CDR3 extends over 15 amino acids. The CDR3, as DNA: TGTGCCAGCAGTTTAGATAGCCGAGGGGTTGTTGAGCAGTTCTTC. Protein product: CASSLDSRGVVEQFF.

Concerning this clone: The same CDR3 can be traced to other DNA sequences in this sample. This chain connects TRBV2 to TRBJ2-1; 11 nucleotides line up with TRBD2. The CDR3 sequence is 14 residues long. V lost 6 bases to trimming and J lost 5 bases; unmatched junction nucleotides: 3. In germline, CDR1 is SNHLY, CDR2 FYNNEI. The CDR3 loop is CASRLAGGNNEQFF. In nucleotides, the CDR3 is TGTGCCAGCAGGCTAGCGGGGGGAAACAATGAGCAGTTCTTC.

The gene calls are TRBV7-9 and TRBJ2-7; D is unclear. V was clipped by 8 bases and J by 0 bases, with 23 bases between them. The CDR3 length is 17 residues. Germline V gene data show CDR1 as SEHNR and CDR2 as FQNEAQ (reference sequence). As DNA, the CDR3 is TGTGCCAGCCCTTACCCCCCCCAGGTGCCGAGCTCCTACGAGCAGTACTTC. Translating gives CASPYPPQVPSSYEQYF.

V gene TRBV7-9 combines with J gene TRBJ2-2; D uncertain. V dropped 1 base and J dropped 2 bases, with 5 bases sitting between them. The CDR3 runs to 14 residues. CDR1 SEHNR and CDR2 FQNEAQ come from the germline V gene (reference sequence). In DNA form, the CDR3 reads TGTGCCAGCAGCTTAGGGTTAAACACCGGGGAGCTGTTTTTT. It codes for CASSLGLNTGELFF.

This rearrangement joins TRBV27 to TRBJ1-2; TRBD1 is a possible D gene (5 bases). The CDR3 is made up of 14 amino acids. CDR1 is MNHEY and CDR2 is SMNVEV in the germline V gene (reference sequence). Trimming took off 2 bases at V and 1 base at J, with 8 bases between the two ends. The CDR3 is CASSLQGLNYGYTF. CDR3 DNA: TGTGCCAGCAGTTTACAGGGACTTAACTATGGCTACACCTTC.

In this sample, this clone turned up a few times. This chain joins TRBV7-9 and TRBJ1-3, with D uncertain. The V gene's germline CDR1 is SEHNR and CDR2 FQNEAQ (reference sequence). V dropped 4 bases and J dropped 0 bases, with 7 bases sitting between them. The CDR3 is 14 amino acids. The CDR3 here is CASSWTSSGNTIYF. The CDR3 nucleotides are TGTGCCAGCAGCTGGACGTCCTCTGGAAACACCATATATTTT. The full variable domain, its missing parts supplied by reference TRBV7-9 and TRBJ1-3, is DTGVSQNPRHKITKRGQNVTFRCDPISEHNRLYWYRQTLGQGPEFLTYFQNEAQLEKSRLLSDRFSAERPKGSFSTLEIQRTEQGDSAMYLCASSWTSSGNTIYFGEGSWLTVV.

This clone was seen more than once but under ten times. The chain employs TRBV5-4 and TRBJ2-3, with 7 bases fitting TRBD2. Looked up from germline, CDR1 is SGHNT and CDR2 is YYREEE (reference sequence). This CDR3 is built from 14 residues. V lost 4 bases to trimming and J lost 6 bases; unmatched junction nucleotides: 8. The CDR3 loop reads CASSPGGLGDTQYF. In DNA, the CDR3 is TGTGCCAGCAGCCCGGGAGGTCTGGGTGATACGCAGTATTTT.

This clone was counted between two and nine times. The rearrangement joins TRBV4-1 to TRBJ2-4; 8 nucleotides agree with TRBD2. CDR3 length equals 18 residues. V shed 1 base and J 5 bases; nucleotides not matched to a gene: 13. The germline V gene encodes CDR1 MGHRA and CDR2 YSYEKL. In DNA, the CDR3 is TGCGCCAGCAGCCAAGTTGTAAGGCGGGGGGACGGGCAAAACATTCAGTACTTC. Its translation: CASSQVVRRGDGQNIQYF.

This rearrangement joins TRBV9 to TRBJ1-1; D uncertain. The CDR3 sequence is 12 residues long. V lost 4 bases and J 6 bases, leaving 10 bases between the germline ends. Germline V lookup: CDR1 SGDLS, CDR2 YYNGEE. The CDR3, as DNA: TGTGCCAGCAGCCCTCCGGCCGCTGAAGCTTTCTTT. It encodes CASSPPAAEAFF.

This chain connects TRBV7-2 to TRBJ2-6; D is unresolved. This CDR3 has 14 residues. With 2 bases removed from V and 2 bases from J, the gap between germline ends came to 4 bases. CDR1 SGHTA and CDR2 FQGNSA come from the germline V gene. The CDR3 loop reads CASSLSTGANVLTF. In DNA, the CDR3 is TGTGCCAGCAGCTTATCTACTGGGGCCAACGTCCTGACTTTC.

This sequence joins TRBV29-1 and TRBJ1-1; D not certain. The CDR3 has 13 residues. V was cut by 2 bases and J by 0 bases, with 7 bases left in between. Germline V gene lookup returns CDR1 SQVTM and CDR2 ANQGSEA. The CDR3 DNA reads TGCAGCGTTGAATTGGCGCTGAACACTGAAGCTTTCTTT. As protein: CSVELALNTEAFF.

The chain uses TRBV7-9 and TRBJ2-2, with 9 positions matching TRBD2. The germline gives CDR1 SEHNR, CDR2 FQNEAQ (reference sequence). The J segment lost 3 bases and the V segment lost 1 base, leaving 6 bases of the junction unmatched. CDR3 length: 17 amino acids. The CDR3 here is CASSLEGLALYTGELFF. CDR3 nucleotides: TGTGCCAGCAGCTTAGAGGGACTAGCTTTGTACACCGGGGAGCTGTTTTTT. The variable domain in full, completed from reference TRBV7-9 and TRBJ2-2, reads DTGVSQNPRHKITKRGQNVTFRCDPISEHNRLYWYRQTLGQGPEFLTYFQNEAQLEKSRLLSDRFSAERPKGSFSTLEIQRTEQGDSAMYLCASSLEGLALYTGELFFGEGSRLTVL.

The chain recombines TRBV10-3 with TRBJ2-5; D gene uncertain. Trimming left V 6 bases short and J 5 bases short, with 10 bases between. The CDR3 spans 12 residues. Per the germline V gene, CDR1 is ENHRY and CDR2 is SYGVKD. Here the CDR3 reads CAIRGFGETQYF. DNA for the CDR3: TGTGCCATCAGGGGCTTCGGGGAGACCCAGTACTTC.

The chain recombines TRBV2 with TRBJ2-1; D tentatively reads TRBD1 or TRBD2 (5 bases each). Germline CDR1 SNHLY, CDR2 FYNNEI. The CDR3 contains 14 residues. Trimming took 6 bases from V and 8 from J, leaving 17 bases between them. CDR3 loop: CASRVPGPQYEQFF. DNA for the CDR3: TGTGCCAGCAGGGTCCCGGGACCTCAATATGAGCAGTTCTTC.

The genes are TRBV4-1 and TRBJ2-6; 8 bases line up with TRBD1. This CDR3 is 18 amino acids long. V was clipped by 3 bases and J by 1 base; unmatched bases: 8. Germline-derived CDR1 and CDR2 are MGHRA and YSYEKL. The CDR3 loop reads CASSQRQGLISGANVLTF. For the CDR3, the DNA is TGCGCCAGCAGCCAGAGACAGGGGCTAATATCTGGGGCCAACGTCCTGACTTTC.

This clone showed up just once. The chain carries TRBV28 and TRBJ1-6; TRBD1 is a possible D gene (5 bases). V lost 2 bases and J lost 9, with 11 bases in between. Germline-derived CDR1 and CDR2 are MDHEN and SYDVKM. This CDR3 contains 14 residues. The CDR3 sequence is CASSLDGASSPLHF. The CDR3 DNA is TGTGCCAGCAGTTTAGATGGGGCCAGTTCACCCCTCCACTTT.